This T cell receptor (beta chain) is from a study of patients and donors after allogeneic stem cell transplantation. The length of the CDR3 is 15 residues. After removal of 5 bases from V and 2 bases from J, the junction contained 8 bases not matched to a gene. One entry per CDR3 protein, called by TCRdb with MiXCR from the RT-PCR reads. The top ten clones hold approximately 5.9% of a sample with about 960,000 distinct CDR3 sequences, roughly 18% of them seen once. Input material: blood, either unsorted or a sorted T cell fraction (not recorded which). This TCR was recovered from a human donor who was either an allogeneic HSCT recipient or a stem cell or donor lymphocyte infusion donor (not recorded which). It is not recorded whose cells these are; they may come from a transplant donor. The rearrangement uses TRBV12-3 or TRBV12-4 and TRBJ1-2; 7 nucleotides line up with TRBD1. CDR3 loop: CASSPDRRGNYGYTF. DNA of the CDR3: TGTGCCAGCAGTCCGGACAGGAGGGGAAACTATGGCTACACCTTC.